This section outlines one T cell receptor beta chain sequence together with its context. At cycle 4 day 1, cycle 7 day 1, and baseline, blood was sampled. Trimming took 0 bases from V and 2 from J, leaving 9 bases between them. CDR3 size: 14 residues. Germline loops: CDR1 SGHRS, CDR2 YFSETQ. This specimen comes from a study of OX40 agonist ivuxolimab in advanced cancers. Study details: Patients achieving partial responses numbered three: one hepatocellular carcinoma case and two cutaneous melanoma cases.

Clones were read by immunoSEQ multiplex PCR, and TCRdb kept only the in-frame ones, dropping some. This table holds tens of thousands of clones, about nine tenths found once. This chain connects TRBV5-1 to TRBJ2-7; weak D call: TRBD2 (5 bases). The specimen was CD4+ or CD8+ T cells sorted from blood, collected in a trial of the OX40 agonist ivuxolimab. This TCR came from an adult with an advanced solid tumor such as melanoma, head and neck, liver or kidney cancer. The CDR3 is CASSLARATYEQYF. The CDR3, as DNA: TGCGCCAGCAGCTTGGCGAGGGCCACCTACGAGCAGTACTTC. Supplemented by reference TRBV5-1 and TRBJ2-7, the full variable domain reads KAGVTQTPRYLIKTRGQQVTLSCSPISGHRSVSWYQQTPGQGLQFLFEYFSETQRNKGNFPGRFSGRQFSNSRSEMNVSTLELGDSALYLCASSLARATYEQYFGPGTRLTVT.